The clone carrying this T cell receptor (beta chain) has more than one count but fewer than ten. Its antigen remains unknown. The sample comes from a study of blood T cells in healthy people across ages. Study observations and caveats: Aged donors had fewer naive CD4+ cells and lower diversity than long-lived donors. Expanded clonotype shifts may have been confounded, as the donors had an unknown CMV status. Naive and antigen-experienced cells were not separated, limiting conclusive comparison. Diversity was estimated from one million T cells, and these estimates were considered underestimates.

The second PCR ran roughly 7 to 11 cycles with a sample-barcoded 5' primer and J-beta primers. From the 5' RACE reads, TCRdb called clonotypes with MiXCR, one entry per CDR3 protein. The data contain roughly 1,500,000 distinct CDR3 sequences, around 36% of them singletons. From germline, CDR1 is MGHDK and CDR2 SYGVNS. The CDR3 is 15 residues long. V dropped 5 bases and J dropped 5; count of bases not matched to a gene: 6. The chain is built from TRBV25-1 and TRBJ1-6, with 7 positions matching TRBD1. The specimen sequenced was blood. The receptor was derived from a woman aged 25-40 years in good health. The CDR3 spells CASSRTGFNNSPLHF. Here the CDR3 DNA reads TGTGCCAGCAGTCGGACAGGATTTAATAATTCACCCCTCCACTTT.